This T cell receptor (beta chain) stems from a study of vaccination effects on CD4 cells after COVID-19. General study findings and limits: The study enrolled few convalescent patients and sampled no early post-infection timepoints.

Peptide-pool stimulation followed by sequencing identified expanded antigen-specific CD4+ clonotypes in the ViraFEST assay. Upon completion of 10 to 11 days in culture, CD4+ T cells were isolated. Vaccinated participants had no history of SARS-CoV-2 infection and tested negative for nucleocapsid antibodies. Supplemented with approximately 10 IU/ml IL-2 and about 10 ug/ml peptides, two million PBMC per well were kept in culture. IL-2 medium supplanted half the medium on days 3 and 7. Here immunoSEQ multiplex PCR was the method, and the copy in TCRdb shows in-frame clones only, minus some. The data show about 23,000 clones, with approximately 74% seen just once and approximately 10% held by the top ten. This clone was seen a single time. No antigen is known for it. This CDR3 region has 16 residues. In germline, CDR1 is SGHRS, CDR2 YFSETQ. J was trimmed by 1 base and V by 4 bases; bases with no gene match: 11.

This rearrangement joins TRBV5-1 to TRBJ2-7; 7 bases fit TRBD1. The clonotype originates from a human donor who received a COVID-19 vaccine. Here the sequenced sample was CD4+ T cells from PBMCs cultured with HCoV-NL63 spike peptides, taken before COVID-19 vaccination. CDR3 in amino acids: CASSQSQGERSYEQYF. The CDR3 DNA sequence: TGCGCCAGCAGCCAATCCCAGGGGGAAAGGTCCTACGAGCAGTACTTC.